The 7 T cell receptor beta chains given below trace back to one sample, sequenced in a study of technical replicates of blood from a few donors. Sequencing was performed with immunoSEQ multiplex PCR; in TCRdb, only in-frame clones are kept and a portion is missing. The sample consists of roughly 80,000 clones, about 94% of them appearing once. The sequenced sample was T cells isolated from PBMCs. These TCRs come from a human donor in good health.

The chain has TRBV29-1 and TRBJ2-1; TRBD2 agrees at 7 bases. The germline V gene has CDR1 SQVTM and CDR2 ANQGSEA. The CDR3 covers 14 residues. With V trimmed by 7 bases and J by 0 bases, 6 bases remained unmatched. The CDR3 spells CSALADRSYNEQFF. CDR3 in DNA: TGCAGCGCTCTAGCGGACCGCTCCTACAATGAGCAGTTCTTC.

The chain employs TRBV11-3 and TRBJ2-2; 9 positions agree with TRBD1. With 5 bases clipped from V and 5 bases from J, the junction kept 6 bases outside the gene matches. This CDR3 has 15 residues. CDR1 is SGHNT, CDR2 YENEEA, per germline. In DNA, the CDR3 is TGTGCCAGCAGCCAGGGACAGGGTTGGACCGGGGAGCTGTTTTTT. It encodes CASSQGQGWTGELFF.

This CDR3 reads CASSSDISSYNEQFF. CDR3 nucleotides: TGCGCCAGCAGCTCGGACATTAGCTCCTACAATGAGCAGTTCTTC. V and J are TRBV4-1 and TRBJ2-1, with a tentative D call TRBD1 (5 bases). This CDR3 comprises 15 residues. V lost 5 bases to trimming and J lost 0 bases, with 11 bases between them. The V gene's germline CDR1 is MGHRA and CDR2 YSYEKL.

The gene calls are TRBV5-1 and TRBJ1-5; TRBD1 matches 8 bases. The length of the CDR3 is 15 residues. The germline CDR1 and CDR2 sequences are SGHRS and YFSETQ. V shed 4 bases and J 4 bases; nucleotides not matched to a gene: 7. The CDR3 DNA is TGCGCCAGCAGCGGCGGGACAGGAGATAATCAGCCCCAGCATTTT. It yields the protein CASSGGTGDNQPQHF.

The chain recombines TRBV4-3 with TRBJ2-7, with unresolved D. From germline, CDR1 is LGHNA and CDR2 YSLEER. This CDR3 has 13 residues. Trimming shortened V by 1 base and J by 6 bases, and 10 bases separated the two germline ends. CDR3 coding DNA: TGCGCCAGCAGCCAAGCGCGGCTTTCCGAGCAGTACTTC. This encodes CASSQARLSEQYF.

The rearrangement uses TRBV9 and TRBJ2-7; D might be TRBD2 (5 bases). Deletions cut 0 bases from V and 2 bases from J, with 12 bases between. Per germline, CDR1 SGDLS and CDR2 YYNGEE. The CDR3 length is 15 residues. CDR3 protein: CASSVGEGQAYEQYF. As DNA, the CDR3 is TGTGCCAGCAGCGTAGGTGAGGGTCAGGCCTACGAGCAGTACTTC.

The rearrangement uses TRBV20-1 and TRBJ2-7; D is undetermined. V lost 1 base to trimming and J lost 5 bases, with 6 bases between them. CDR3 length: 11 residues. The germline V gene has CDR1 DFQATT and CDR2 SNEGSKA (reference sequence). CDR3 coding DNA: TGCAGTGCTAGAGCTCTTGACGAGCAGTACTTC. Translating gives CSARALDEQYF.